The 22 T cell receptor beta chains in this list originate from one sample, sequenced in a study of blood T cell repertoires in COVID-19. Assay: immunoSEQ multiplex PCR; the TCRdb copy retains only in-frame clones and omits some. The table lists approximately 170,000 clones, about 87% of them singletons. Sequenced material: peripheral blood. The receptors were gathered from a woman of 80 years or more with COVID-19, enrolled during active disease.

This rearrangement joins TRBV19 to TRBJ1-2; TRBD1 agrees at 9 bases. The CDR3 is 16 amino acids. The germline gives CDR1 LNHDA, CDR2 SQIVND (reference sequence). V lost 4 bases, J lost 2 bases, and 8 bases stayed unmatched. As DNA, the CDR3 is TGTGCCAGTAGTACCCAACATGACAGGGGGAACTATGGCTACACCTTC. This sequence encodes CASSTQHDRGNYGYTF.

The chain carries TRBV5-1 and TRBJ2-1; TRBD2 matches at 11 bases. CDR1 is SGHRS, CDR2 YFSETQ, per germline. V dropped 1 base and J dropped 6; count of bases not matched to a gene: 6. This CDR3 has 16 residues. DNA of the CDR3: TGCGCCAGCAGCTTGACGGGACTAGCGGCCGCCAATGAGCAGTTCTTC. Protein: CASSLTGLAAANEQFF.

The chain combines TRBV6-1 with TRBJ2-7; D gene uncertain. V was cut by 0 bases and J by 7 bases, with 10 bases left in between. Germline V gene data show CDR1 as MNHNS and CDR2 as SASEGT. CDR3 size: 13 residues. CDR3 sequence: CASSEADSIEQYF. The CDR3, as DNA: TGTGCCAGCAGTGAAGCTGACTCCATAGAGCAGTACTTC.

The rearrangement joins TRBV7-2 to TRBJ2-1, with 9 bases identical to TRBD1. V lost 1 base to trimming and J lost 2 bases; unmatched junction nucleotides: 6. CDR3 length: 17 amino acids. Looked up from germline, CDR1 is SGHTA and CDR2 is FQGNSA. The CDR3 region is CASSLGAGQGTYNEQFF. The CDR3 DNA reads TGTGCCAGCAGCTTAGGTGCGGGACAGGGAACCTACAATGAGCAGTTCTTC.

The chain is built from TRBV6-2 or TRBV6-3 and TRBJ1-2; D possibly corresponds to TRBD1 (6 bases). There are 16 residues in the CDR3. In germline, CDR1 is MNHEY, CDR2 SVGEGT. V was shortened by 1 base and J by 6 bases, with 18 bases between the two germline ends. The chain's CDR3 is CASSYLVQAGENGYTF. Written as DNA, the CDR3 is TGTGCCAGCAGTTACTTAGTACAAGCAGGGGAGAATGGCTACACCTTC.

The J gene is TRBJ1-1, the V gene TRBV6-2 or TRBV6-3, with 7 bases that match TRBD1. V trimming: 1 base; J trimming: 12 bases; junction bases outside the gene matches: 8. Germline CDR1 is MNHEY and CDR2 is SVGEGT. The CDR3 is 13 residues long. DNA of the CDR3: TGTGCCAGCAGTTACTTGTTGGGACAGACAACTTTCTTT. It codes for CASSYLLGQTTFF.

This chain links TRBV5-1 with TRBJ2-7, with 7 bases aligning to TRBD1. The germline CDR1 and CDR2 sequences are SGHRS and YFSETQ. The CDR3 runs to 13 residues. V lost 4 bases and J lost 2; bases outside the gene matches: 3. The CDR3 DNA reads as TGCGCCAGCAGCCGCGGACAGGCCTACGAGCAGTACTTC. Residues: CASSRGQAYEQYF.

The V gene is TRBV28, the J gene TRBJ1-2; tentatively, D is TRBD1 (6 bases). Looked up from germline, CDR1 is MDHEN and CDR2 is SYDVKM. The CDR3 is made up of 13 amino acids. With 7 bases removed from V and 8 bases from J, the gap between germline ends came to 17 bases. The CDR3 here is CASTLQGSGGYTF. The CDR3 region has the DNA TGTGCCAGCACCCTACAGGGATCGGGAGGCTACACCTTC.

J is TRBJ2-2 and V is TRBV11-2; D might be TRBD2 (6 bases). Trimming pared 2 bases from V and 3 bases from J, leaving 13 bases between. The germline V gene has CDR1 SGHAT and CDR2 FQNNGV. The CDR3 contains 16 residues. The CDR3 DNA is TGTGCCAGCAGCTTAAACCCTAGCGCAGACACCGGGGAGCTGTTTTTT. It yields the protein CASSLNPSADTGELFF.

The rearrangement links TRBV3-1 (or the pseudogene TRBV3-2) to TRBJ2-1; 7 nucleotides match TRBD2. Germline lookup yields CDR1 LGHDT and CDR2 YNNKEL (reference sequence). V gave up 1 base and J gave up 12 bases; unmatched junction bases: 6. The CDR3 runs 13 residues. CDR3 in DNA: TGTGCCAGCAGCCAAGGTGGGGGAGGGCGGCAGTTCTTC. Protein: CASSQGGGGRQFF.

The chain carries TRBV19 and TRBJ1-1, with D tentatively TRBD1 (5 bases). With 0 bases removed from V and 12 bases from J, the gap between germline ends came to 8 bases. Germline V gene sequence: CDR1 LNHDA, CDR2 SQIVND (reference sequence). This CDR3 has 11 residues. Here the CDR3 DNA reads TGTGCCAGTAGTATAGACAGGGTTACTTTCTTT. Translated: CASSIDRVTFF.

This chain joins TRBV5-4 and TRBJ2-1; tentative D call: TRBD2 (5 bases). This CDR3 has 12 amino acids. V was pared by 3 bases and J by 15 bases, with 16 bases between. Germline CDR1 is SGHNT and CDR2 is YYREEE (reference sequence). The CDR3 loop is CASSSLTGKGFF. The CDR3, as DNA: TGTGCCAGCAGCTCGTTGACGGGAAAGGGGTTCTTC.

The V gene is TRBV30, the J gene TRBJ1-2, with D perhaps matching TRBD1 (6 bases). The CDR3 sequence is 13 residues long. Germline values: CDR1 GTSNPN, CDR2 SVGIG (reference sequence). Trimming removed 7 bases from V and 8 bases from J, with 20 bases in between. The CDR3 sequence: CASGTFGVRGYTF. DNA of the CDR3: TGTGCCTCCGGGACATTTGGGGTTAGAGGCTACACCTTC.

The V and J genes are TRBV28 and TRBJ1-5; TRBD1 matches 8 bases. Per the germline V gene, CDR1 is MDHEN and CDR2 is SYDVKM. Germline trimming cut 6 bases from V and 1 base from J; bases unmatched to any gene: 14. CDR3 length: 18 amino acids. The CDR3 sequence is CASSQPSGQGLSNQPQHF. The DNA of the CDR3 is TGTGCCAGCAGCCAGCCTTCCGGACAGGGCCTAAGCAATCAGCCCCAGCATTTT.

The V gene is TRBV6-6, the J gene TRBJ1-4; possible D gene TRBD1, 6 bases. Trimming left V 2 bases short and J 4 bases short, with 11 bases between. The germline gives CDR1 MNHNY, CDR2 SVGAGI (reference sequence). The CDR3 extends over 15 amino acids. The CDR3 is CASSYEAGDNEKLFF. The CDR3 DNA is TGTGCCAGCAGTTACGAGGCAGGGGATAATGAAAAACTGTTTTTT.

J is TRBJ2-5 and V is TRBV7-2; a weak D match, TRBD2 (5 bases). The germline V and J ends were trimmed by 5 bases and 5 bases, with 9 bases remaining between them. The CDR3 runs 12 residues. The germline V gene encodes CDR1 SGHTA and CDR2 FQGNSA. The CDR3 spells CASSRPGETQYF. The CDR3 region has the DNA TGTGCCAGCAGCCGACCGGGGGAGACCCAGTACTTC.

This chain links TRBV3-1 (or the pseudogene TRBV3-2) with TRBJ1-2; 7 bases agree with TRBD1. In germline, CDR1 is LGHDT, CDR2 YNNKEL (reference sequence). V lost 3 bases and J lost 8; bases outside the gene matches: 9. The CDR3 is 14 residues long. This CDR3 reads CASSHPTGMRGYTF. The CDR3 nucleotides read TGTGCCAGCAGCCACCCGACAGGGATGAGGGGCTACACCTTC.

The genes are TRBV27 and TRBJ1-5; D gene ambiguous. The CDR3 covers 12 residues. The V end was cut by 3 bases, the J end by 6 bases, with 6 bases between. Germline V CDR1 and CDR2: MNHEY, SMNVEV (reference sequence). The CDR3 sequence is CASSFPFQPQHF. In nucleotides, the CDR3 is TGTGCCAGCAGTTTTCCGTTTCAGCCCCAGCATTTT.

For the CDR3, the DNA is TGCAGCGTTGCGGGCGGGAGCTCAGATACGCAGTATTTT. Amino acid sequence: CSVAGGSSDTQYF. V gene TRBV29-1 combines with J gene TRBJ2-3, with 7 bases lining up with TRBD2. V shed 4 bases and J 4 bases; nucleotides not matched to a gene: 5. Germline CDR1 reads SQVTM; CDR2 reads ANQGSEA. The CDR3 has 13 residues.

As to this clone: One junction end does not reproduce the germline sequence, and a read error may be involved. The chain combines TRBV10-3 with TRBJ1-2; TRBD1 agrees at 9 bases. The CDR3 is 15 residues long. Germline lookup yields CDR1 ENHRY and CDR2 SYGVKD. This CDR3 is CAISESSDRGMELSF. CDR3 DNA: TGTGCCATCAGTGAGTCTAGCGACAGGGGGATGGAGTTGTCCTTC.

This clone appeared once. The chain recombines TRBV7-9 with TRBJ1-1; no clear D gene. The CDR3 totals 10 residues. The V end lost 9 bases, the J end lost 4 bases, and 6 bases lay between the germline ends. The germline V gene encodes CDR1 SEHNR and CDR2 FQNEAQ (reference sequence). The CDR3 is CASRGTEAFF. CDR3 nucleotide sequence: TGTGCCAGTCGGGGCACTGAAGCTTTCTTT.

Written as DNA, the CDR3 is TGTGCCAGCAGCCAAGTTGCGGGAAACACCATATATTTT. Translating it yields CASSQVAGNTIYF. V is TRBV3-1 (or the pseudogene TRBV3-2) and J is TRBJ1-3; D not certain. The germline CDR1 and CDR2 sequences are LGHDT and YNNKEL (reference sequence). The CDR3 totals 13 residues. V was cut by 1 base and J by 4 bases, with 5 bases left in between.